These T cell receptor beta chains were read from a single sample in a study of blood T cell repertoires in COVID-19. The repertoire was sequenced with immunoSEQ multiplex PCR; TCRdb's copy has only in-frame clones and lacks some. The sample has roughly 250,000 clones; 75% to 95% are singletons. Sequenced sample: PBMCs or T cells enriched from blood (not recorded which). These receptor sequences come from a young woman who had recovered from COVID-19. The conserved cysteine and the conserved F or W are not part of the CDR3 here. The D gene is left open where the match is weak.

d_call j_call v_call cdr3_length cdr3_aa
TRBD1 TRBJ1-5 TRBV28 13 ASSTGDLSNQPQH
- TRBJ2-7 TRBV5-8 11 ASSLDDYSEQY
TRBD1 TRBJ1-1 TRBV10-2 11 ASTGTGPTEAF
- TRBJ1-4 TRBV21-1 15 ASSNPPIRQGGEKLF
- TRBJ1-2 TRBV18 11 ASSGGNHGGYT
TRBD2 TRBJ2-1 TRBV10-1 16 ASSEAGGGAGSYNEQF
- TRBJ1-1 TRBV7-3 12 ASSGGLTNTEAF
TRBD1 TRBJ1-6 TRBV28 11 ASRTGTYSPLH
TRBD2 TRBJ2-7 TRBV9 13 ASSVAAGGPYEQY
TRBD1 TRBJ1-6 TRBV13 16 ASSPRWASGGAKSPLH
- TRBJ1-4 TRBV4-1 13 ASSQFGQRDEKLF
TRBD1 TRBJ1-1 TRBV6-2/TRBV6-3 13 ASSQNTGGFTEAF
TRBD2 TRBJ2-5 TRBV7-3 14 ASSLMPGLAAETQY
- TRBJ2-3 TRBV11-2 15 ASSLGLQGGNTDTQY
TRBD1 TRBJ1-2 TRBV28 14 ASSLRGTAPNYGYT
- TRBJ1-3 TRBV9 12 ASSEGQGGNTIY
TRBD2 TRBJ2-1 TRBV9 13 ASSVEGLAMDEQF
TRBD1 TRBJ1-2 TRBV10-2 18 ASVGGTGSQTLPSNYGYT
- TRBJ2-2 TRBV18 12 ASRGGPNTGELF
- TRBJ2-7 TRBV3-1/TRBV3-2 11 ASSQRGSYEQY
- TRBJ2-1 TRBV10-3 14 AISESGRGIDNEQF
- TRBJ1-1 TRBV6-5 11 ASRSVGGAEAF
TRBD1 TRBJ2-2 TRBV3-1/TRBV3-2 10 ASSPPTGTLF
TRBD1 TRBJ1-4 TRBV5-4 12 ASSLGTGFEKLF
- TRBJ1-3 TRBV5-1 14 ASSLGNMAPGNTIY
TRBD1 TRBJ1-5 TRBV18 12 ASSPGTGDQPQH
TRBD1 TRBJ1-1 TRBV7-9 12 ASSFGDRNTEAF
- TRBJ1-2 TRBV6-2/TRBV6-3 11 ASSLPGSDGYT
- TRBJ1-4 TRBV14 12 ASSQDLPSEKLF
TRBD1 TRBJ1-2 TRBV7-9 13 ASSLATGTSGGYT
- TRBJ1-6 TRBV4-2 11 ASSQDGNSPLH
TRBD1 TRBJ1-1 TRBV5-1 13 ASSTARTGTSEAF
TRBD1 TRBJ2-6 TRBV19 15 ASSHGTGGFGANVLT
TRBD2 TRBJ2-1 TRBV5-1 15 ASSPTQLAGAYNEQF
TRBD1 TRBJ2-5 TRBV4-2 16 ASSQSIGQVLYQETQY
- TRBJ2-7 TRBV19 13 ASSIGGREPYEQY
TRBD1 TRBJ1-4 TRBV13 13 ASSPNRGPYEKLF
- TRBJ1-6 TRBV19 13 ASSPSTARDSPLH
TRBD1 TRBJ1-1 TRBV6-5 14 ASSFGTGGQNTEAF
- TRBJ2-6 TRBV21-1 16 ASRVCEGAVSGANVLT
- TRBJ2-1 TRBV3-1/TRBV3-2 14 ASKNPQKGGDDEQF
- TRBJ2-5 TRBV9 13 ASSVAGSIQETQY
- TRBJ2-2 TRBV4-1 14 ASSPPTGQHTGELF
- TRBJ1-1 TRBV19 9 ASNAGLQAF
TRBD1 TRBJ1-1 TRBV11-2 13 ASSATGWRDTEAF
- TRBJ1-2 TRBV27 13 ATQFYQGGGYGYT